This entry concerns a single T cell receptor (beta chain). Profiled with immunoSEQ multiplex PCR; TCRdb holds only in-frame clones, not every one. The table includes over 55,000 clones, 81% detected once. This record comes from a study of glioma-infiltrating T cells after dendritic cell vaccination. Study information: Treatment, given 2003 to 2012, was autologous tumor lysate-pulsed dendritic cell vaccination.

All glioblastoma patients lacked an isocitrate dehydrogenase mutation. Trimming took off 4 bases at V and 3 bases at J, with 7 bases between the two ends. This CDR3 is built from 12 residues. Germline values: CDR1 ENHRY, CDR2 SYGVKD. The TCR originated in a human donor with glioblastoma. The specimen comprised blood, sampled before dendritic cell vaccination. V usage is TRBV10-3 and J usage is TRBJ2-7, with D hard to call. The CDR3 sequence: CAISGSVYEQYF. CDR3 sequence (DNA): TGTGCCATCAGTGGGAGTGTCTACGAGCAGTACTTC.